This T cell receptor beta chain stems from a study of cytotoxic CD8 clonotypes in ibrutinib-treated CLL. Method: immunoSEQ multiplex PCR; TCRdb's copy keeps in-frame clones and lacks some. The table records under 200,000 clones, 81% of them present only once. Turning to this clone: Other DNA sequences in this specimen translate into the identical CDR3.

V lost 6 bases and J lost 0, with 5 bases in between. The germline gives CDR1 MDHEN, CDR2 SYDVKM. The CDR3 has 12 residues. The chain employs TRBV28 and TRBJ1-2; D uncertain. This clonotype was sampled from a human donor with chronic lymphocytic leukemia. The starting material was PBMCs, obtained after 12 months of ibrutinib treatment. The CDR3: CASRLTNYGYTF. CDR3 DNA: TGTGCCAGCAGGCTTACTAACTATGGCTACACCTTC.